A single sample is the source of the 26 T cell receptor beta chains below, sequenced in a study of PD-L1 blockade in urothelial cancer. Time point of the sample: pretreatment peripheral blood. Produced via immunoSEQ multiplex PCR; TCRdb's table is partial and in-frame only. This sample has some 40,000 clones, with around nine tenths found just once. The specimen was PBMCs, collected around atezolizumab (anti-PD-L1) treatment. All receptors derive from a donor aged 40 or over with urothelial cancer.

V gene TRBV9 combines with J gene TRBJ2-3; D not certain. The germline gives CDR1 SGDLS, CDR2 YYNGEE. Trimming stripped 0 bases from V and 6 bases from J, with 17 bases between. The CDR3 covers 16 residues. CDR3 protein: CASSVAGGHTPDTQYF. The CDR3 DNA is TGTGCCAGCAGCGTAGCCGGTGGGCATACCCCGGATACGCAGTATTTT. Combining the CDR3 with reference TRBV9 and TRBJ2-3 gives the whole variable domain DSGVTQTPKHLITATGQRVTLRCSPRSGDLSVYWYQQSLDQGLQFLIQYYNGEERAKGNILERFSAQQFPDLHSELNLSSLELGDSALYFCASSVAGGHTPDTQYFGPGTRLTVL.

The genes are TRBV28 and TRBJ2-7; 8 bases line up with TRBD2. CDR1 is MDHEN, CDR2 SYDVKM, per germline. Losses at the gene ends were 1 base for V and 2 bases for J; bases not matched to a gene: 4. This CDR3 region has 15 residues. As DNA, the CDR3 is TGTGCCAGCAGTTTATTCGGGGGGGCCCCCTACGAGCAGTACTTC. It codes for CASSLFGGAPYEQYF.

CDR3 sequence: CASSEAVSTKTNEKLFF. DNA for the CDR3: TGTGCCAGCAGTGAGGCGGTCAGCACGAAAACTAATGAAAAACTGTTTTTT. The chain couples TRBV2 to TRBJ1-4; D uncertain. This CDR3 region has 17 residues. The germline gives CDR1 SNHLY, CDR2 FYNNEI. V lost 3 bases, J lost 1 base, and 15 bases lay in between.

This chain links TRBV5-1 with TRBJ2-5; D is uncertain. Trimming shortened V by 0 bases and J by 5 bases, and 8 bases separated the two germline ends. The CDR3 has 13 amino acids. CDR1 is SGHRS, CDR2 YFSETQ, per germline. This chain's CDR3 is CASSLDVAETQYF. DNA for the CDR3: TGCGCCAGCAGCTTGGATGTGGCTGAGACCCAGTACTTC.

Remarks on this clone: One end of the junction fails to match germline, which may point to a read error. The chain employs TRBV5-1 and TRBJ2-2; 7 nucleotides align to TRBD1. Per the germline V gene, CDR1 is SGHRS and CDR2 is YFSETQ. The CDR3 is made up of 16 amino acids. CDR3 region: CASSLGGTAKTGELFF. The DNA for the CDR3 is TGCGCCAGCAGCTTGGGGGGGACAGCGAAGACCGGGGAGCTGTTTTTT.

The rearrangement links TRBV18 to TRBJ2-1, with 7 bases lining up with TRBD2. Germline trimming cut 2 bases from V and 2 bases from J; bases unmatched to any gene: 6. The CDR3 has 16 amino acids. Germline V CDR1 and CDR2: KGHSH, LQKENI. The CDR3 coding sequence is TGTGCCAGCTCACCATTCGGCGGGAGTACCTACAATGAGCAGTTCTTC. It translates to CASSPFGGSTYNEQFF.

The V and J genes are TRBV29-1 and TRBJ1-2; D is unclear. V lost 1 base, J lost 8 bases, and 8 bases lay in between. CDR3 length: 11 amino acids. The germline CDR1 and CDR2 sequences are SQVTM and ANQGSEA. Here the CDR3 reads CSVEGQRGYTF. The CDR3 bases are TGCAGCGTTGAAGGGCAGAGGGGCTACACCTTC.

This chain links TRBV18 with TRBJ2-7; maybe TRBD1 (6 bases). The V and J ends lost 2 bases and 4 bases respectively, with 18 bases between them. This CDR3 is built from 16 residues. The germline gives CDR1 KGHSH, CDR2 LQKENI. CDR3 in DNA: TGTGCCAGCTCACCAAGTAACCGGGACACTAAATACGAGCAGTACTTC. Its protein is CASSPSNRDTKYEQYF.

This clone was picked up one time. The chain recombines TRBV6-6 with TRBJ2-7; 8 nucleotides match TRBD1. This CDR3 spans 13 amino acids. V shed 8 bases, J shed 5 bases, and the junction held 8 bases outside the gene matches. The germline V gene encodes CDR1 MNHNY and CDR2 SVGAGI (reference sequence). CDR3 protein: CASGDRRVDEQYF. CDR3 DNA: TGTGCCAGCGGGGACAGGAGGGTCGACGAGCAGTACTTC.

This clone was counted once. The germline gene is not matched at one end of the junction; a read error may be the cause. The V and J genes are TRBV5-6 and TRBJ2-4; a possible D gene is TRBD2 (6 bases). The CDR3 extends over 14 amino acids. The germline V gene has CDR1 SGHDT and CDR2 YYEEEE. As DNA, the CDR3 is TGTGCCAGCACCTTGTGGGGCCCCGGGGGCATTCAGTACTTC. It specifies CASTLWGPGGIQYF.

V is TRBV7-9 and J is TRBJ2-7; perhaps TRBD2 as D (5 bases). Germline CDR1 is SEHNR and CDR2 is FQNEAQ (reference sequence). Trimming took 5 bases from V and 6 from J, leaving 11 bases between them. This CDR3 has 12 residues. DNA of the CDR3: TGTGCCAGCAGCCCGGACTCCCTCGAGCAGTACTTC. Its protein is CASSPDSLEQYF.

The rearrangement uses TRBV19 and TRBJ1-1; TRBD1 aligns across 10 bases. From germline, CDR1 is LNHDA and CDR2 SQIVND (reference sequence). This CDR3 has 15 amino acids. V was clipped by 7 bases and J by 0 bases; unmatched bases: 5. CDR3 sequence: CASKGQGSLNTEAFF. CDR3 nucleotides: TGTGCCAGTAAGGGACAGGGGTCCCTGAACACTGAAGCTTTCTTT.

The rearrangement links TRBV7-6 to TRBJ2-3; the match to TRBD2 covers 7 bases. The CDR3 contains 15 residues. The V gene's germline CDR1 is SGHVS and CDR2 FNYEAQ. Trimming cost V 8 bases and J 2 bases; bases outside gene matches: 10. CDR3 sequence reads: CASSALAAPTDTQYF. The CDR3 coding sequence is TGTGCCAGCTCGGCCCTAGCGGCCCCCACAGATACGCAGTATTTT.

This chain connects TRBV29-1 to TRBJ1-1, with TRBD1 matching over 9 bases. Trimming took 7 bases from V and 1 from J; bases not matched to a gene: 7. Germline CDR1 and CDR2: SQVTM and ANQGSEA. The CDR3 covers 14 residues. The chain's CDR3 is CSAGTGLTNTEAFF. Written as DNA, the CDR3 is TGCAGCGCTGGGACAGGGTTGACGAACACTGAAGCTTTCTTT.

This clone is classed as medium-sized. The rearrangement uses TRBV15 and TRBJ2-5, with D uncertain. This CDR3 has 13 residues. Trimming took 3 bases from V and 5 from J, leaving 10 bases between them. In germline, CDR1 is LNHNV, CDR2 YYDKDF (reference sequence). The CDR3 protein is CATSSVAGETQYF. CDR3 nucleotide sequence: TGTGCCACCAGCAGTGTCGCCGGGGAGACCCAGTACTTC. The full variable domain, rest sourced from reference TRBV15 and TRBJ2-5, is DAMVIQNPRYQVTQFGKPVTLSCSQTLNHNVMYWYQQKSSQAPKLLFHYYDKDFNNEADTPDNFQSRRPNTSFCFLDIRSPGLGDTAMYLCATSSVAGETQYFGPGTRLLVL.

The chain uses TRBV6-5 and TRBJ2-7; the D gene is possibly TRBD1 (6 bases). Germline V gene sequence: CDR1 MNHEY, CDR2 SVGAGI. The ends were cut back, 5 bases at V and 6 bases at J, with 14 bases in the middle. CDR3 length: 13 residues. In DNA, the CDR3 is TGTGCCAGCAGTGGGGGCCGGTTTCGCGAGCAGTACTTC. It is translated as CASSGGRFREQYF.

This clone was recorded a few times. V gene TRBV10-3 combines with J gene TRBJ1-1; the D gene is possibly TRBD1 (5 bases). The CDR3 is 13 amino acids. Trimming removed 6 bases at V and 1 base at J, with 9 bases between. Germline V gene lookup returns CDR1 ENHRY and CDR2 SYGVKD. CDR3 sequence: CAIRVQENTEAFF. CDR3 nucleotides: TGTGCCATCAGGGTACAGGAGAACACTGAAGCTTTCTTT.

The rearrangement uses TRBV6-1 and TRBJ2-1; 12 nucleotides match TRBD2. V was pared by 1 base and J by 4 bases, with 2 bases of the junction left unmatched. The germline V gene has CDR1 MNHNS and CDR2 SASEGT. This CDR3 has 16 residues. CDR3: CASSEGGTSGYNEQFF. As DNA, the CDR3 is TGTGCCAGCAGTGAAGGGGGGACTAGCGGGTACAATGAGCAGTTCTTC.

The gene calls are TRBV19 and TRBJ1-2; no firm D call. The ends were cut back, 10 bases at V and 8 bases at J, with 20 bases in the middle. There are 13 residues in the CDR3. Germline V gene sequence: CDR1 LNHDA, CDR2 SQIVND (reference sequence). CDR3 region: CATRGGSLGGYTF. CDR3 nucleotide sequence: TGTGCCACCAGAGGTGGATCCCTCGGAGGCTACACCTTC.

V gene TRBV5-8 combines with J gene TRBJ1-1; D may be TRBD1 (6 bases). CDR1 SGHTS and CDR2 YDEGEE come from the germline V gene. CDR3 length: 14 residues. V dropped 5 bases and J dropped 5 bases, with 16 bases sitting between them. CDR3 nucleotide sequence: TGTGCCAGCAGAACCGGGACAATGAGGACTGAAGCTTTCTTT. As protein: CASRTGTMRTEAFF.

For the CDR3, the DNA is TGCGCCAGCAGCTTGGAGGTAGCGTTCCGCACAGATACGCAGTATTTT. The encoded protein is CASSLEVAFRTDTQYF. The chain has TRBV5-1 and TRBJ2-3, with D perhaps TRBD2 (5 bases). The germline gives CDR1 SGHRS, CDR2 YFSETQ. V was cut by 0 bases and J by 1 base, with 12 bases left in between. The CDR3 is 16 amino acids.

This chain links TRBV7-9 with TRBJ2-3, with 7 bases that match TRBD2. This CDR3 region has 15 residues. Unmatched junction bases numbered 7, after V lost 7 bases and J lost 0 bases. From germline, CDR1 is SEHNR and CDR2 FQNEAQ (reference sequence). CDR3 bases: TGTGCCAGCACCCGTCCTAGCGGCAGCACAGATACGCAGTATTTT. Translation gives CASTRPSGSTDTQYF.

The genes are TRBV29-1 and TRBJ2-7; TRBD2 agrees at 7 bases. Germline V gene sequence: CDR1 SQVTM, CDR2 ANQGSEA. V gave up 4 bases and J gave up 4 bases; unmatched junction bases: 7. CDR3 length: 13 residues. The CDR3 spells CSVGREPGYEQYF. CDR3 DNA: TGCAGCGTTGGGCGGGAGCCGGGTTACGAGCAGTACTTC.

The V call is TRBV6-6, the J call TRBJ1-1; the D gene is possibly TRBD1 (5 bases). The CDR3 sequence is 13 residues long. V gave up 2 bases and J gave up 6 bases, with 10 bases separating them. CDR1 is MNHNY, CDR2 SVGAGI, per germline (reference sequence). CDR3 DNA sequence: TGTGCCAGCAGTTACCCCCCGACAGCTGAAGCTTTCTTT. Translating gives CASSYPPTAEAFF.

This clone appeared a single time. The chain recombines TRBV5-1 with TRBJ2-1; D is unclear. The CDR3 has 15 residues. The germline CDR1 and CDR2 sequences are SGHRS and YFSETQ. V lost 1 base, J lost 6 bases, and 14 bases lay in between. CDR3 bases: TGCGCCAGCAGCTTGTCACCCCCCTCCGGCAATGAGCAGTTCTTC. Amino acids: CASSLSPPSGNEQFF.

The chain combines TRBV28 with TRBJ1-1; D call uncertain. The CDR3 has 12 residues. Germline-derived CDR1 and CDR2 are MDHEN and SYDVKM. The V end was cut by 3 bases, the J end by 4 bases, with 6 bases between. This chain's CDR3 is CASSLRLTEAFF. CDR3 nucleotides: TGTGCCAGCAGTTTGAGGCTCACTGAAGCTTTCTTT.